This T cell receptor beta chain was found in a study of blood T cell repertoires in COVID-19. Overall study: Italy, Spain and the United States were the sources of the convalescent and acute COVID-19 samples.

Germline V gene sequence: CDR1 SGHAT, CDR2 FQNNGV. The CDR3 has 13 residues. With 5 bases clipped from V and 9 bases from J, the junction kept 5 bases outside the gene matches. Data came from immunoSEQ multiplex PCR; TCRdb stores just in-frame clones and leaves some out. The table includes about 160,000 clones, around 84% detected once. The sample comprised peripheral blood. The sequence derives from a woman aged 50 to 60 with COVID-19, enrolled during active disease. The chain employs TRBV11-2 and TRBJ2-1; 9 bases fit TRBD2. The CDR3 sequence is CASSPRGGSEQFF. The DNA of the CDR3 is TGTGCCAGCAGCCCGCGGGGGGGGAGTGAGCAGTTCTTC.